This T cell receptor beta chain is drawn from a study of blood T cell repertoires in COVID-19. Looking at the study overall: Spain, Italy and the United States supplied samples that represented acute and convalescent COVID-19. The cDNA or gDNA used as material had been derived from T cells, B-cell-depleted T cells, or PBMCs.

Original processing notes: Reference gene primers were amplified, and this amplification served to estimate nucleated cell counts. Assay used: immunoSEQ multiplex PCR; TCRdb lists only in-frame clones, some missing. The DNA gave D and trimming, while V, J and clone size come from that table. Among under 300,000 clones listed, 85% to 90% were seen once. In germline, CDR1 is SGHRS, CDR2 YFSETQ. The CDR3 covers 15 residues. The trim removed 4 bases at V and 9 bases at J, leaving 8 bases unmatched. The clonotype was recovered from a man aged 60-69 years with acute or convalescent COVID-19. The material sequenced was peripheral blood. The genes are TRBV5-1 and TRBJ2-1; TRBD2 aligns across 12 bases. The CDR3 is CASSGLTSGSGEQFF. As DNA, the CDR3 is TGCGCCAGCAGCGGCTTGACTAGCGGGAGTGGTGAGCAGTTCTTC.